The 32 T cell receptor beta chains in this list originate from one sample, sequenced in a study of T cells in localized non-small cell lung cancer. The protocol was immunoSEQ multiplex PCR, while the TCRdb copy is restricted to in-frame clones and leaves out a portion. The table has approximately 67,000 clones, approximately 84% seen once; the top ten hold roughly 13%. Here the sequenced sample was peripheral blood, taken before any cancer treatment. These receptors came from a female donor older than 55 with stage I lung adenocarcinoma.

CDR3 DNA sequence: TGTGCCATCAGTGAAAGAGGTACTGTGCAGGGGGCTGAAGCTTTCTTT. Amino acid sequence: CAISERGTVQGAEAFF. This sequence joins TRBV10-3 and TRBJ1-1; 7 bases align to TRBD1. The germline V gene has CDR1 ENHRY and CDR2 SYGVKD. J was trimmed by 6 bases and V by 3 bases; bases with no gene match: 13. The CDR3 runs to 16 residues.

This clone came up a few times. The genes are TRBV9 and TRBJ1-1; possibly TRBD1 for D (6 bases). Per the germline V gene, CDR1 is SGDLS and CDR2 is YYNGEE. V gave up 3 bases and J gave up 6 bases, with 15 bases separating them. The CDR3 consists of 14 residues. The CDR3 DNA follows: TGTGCCAGCAGCGCCTTGACAGGAAGGGCTGAAGCTTTCTTT. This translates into CASSALTGRAEAFF.

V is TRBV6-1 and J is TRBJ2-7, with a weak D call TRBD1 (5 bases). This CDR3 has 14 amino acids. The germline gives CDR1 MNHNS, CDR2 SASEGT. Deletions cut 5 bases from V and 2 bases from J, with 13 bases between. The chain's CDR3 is CASSSLTAPYEQYF. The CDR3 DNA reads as TGTGCCAGCAGTTCCTTGACAGCACCCTACGAGCAGTACTTC.

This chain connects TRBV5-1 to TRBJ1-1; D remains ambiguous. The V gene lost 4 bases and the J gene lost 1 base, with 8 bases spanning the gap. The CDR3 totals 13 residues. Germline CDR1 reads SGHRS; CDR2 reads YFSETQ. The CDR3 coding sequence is TGCGCCAGCAGCCGCCGTCCGAACACTGAAGCTTTCTTT. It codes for CASSRRPNTEAFF.

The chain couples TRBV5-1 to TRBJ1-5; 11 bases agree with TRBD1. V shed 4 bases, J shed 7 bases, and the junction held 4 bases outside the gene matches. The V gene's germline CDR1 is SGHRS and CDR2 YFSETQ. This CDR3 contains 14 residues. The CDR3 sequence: CASSRTGGRQPQHF. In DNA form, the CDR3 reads TGCGCCAGCAGCCGGACAGGGGGCCGACAGCCCCAGCATTTT.

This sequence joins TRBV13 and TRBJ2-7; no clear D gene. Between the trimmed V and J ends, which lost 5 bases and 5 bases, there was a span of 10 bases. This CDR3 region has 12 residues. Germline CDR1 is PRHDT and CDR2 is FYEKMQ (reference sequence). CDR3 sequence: CASSPRLDEQYF. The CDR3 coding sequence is TGTGCCAGCAGCCCCCGTCTGGACGAGCAGTACTTC.

CDR3 bases: TGCGCCAGCAGCCAAGATCGAAGCAGGGGAGGGGAGACCCAGTACTTC. Protein product: CASSQDRSRGGETQYF. The rearrangement joins TRBV4-1 to TRBJ2-5; weak D call: TRBD2 (7 bases). The CDR3 runs to 16 residues. V was cut by 0 bases and J by 5 bases, with 16 bases left in between. Germline V gene sequence: CDR1 MGHRA, CDR2 YSYEKL.

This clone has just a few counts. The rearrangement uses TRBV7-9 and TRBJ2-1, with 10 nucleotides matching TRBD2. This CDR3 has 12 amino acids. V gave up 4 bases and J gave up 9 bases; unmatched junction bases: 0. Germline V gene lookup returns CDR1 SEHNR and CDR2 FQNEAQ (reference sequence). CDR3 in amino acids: CASSSSGSEQFF. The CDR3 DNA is TGTGCCAGCAGCTCTAGCGGGAGTGAGCAGTTCTTC.

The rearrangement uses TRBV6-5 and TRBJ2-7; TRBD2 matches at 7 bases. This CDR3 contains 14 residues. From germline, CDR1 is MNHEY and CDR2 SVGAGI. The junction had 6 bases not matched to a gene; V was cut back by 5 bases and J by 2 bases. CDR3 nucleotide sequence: TGTGCCAGCAGTCCTTTGGGGGGGGCCTACGAGCAGTACTTC. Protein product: CASSPLGGAYEQYF.

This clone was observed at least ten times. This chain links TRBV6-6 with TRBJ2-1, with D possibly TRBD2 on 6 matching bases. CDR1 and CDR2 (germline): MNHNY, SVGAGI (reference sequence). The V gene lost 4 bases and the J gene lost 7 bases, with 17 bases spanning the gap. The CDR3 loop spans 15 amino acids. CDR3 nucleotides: TGTGCCAGCAGTTTCTCCGGGACTTTTCGTAATGAGCAGTTCTTC. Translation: CASSFSGTFRNEQFF.

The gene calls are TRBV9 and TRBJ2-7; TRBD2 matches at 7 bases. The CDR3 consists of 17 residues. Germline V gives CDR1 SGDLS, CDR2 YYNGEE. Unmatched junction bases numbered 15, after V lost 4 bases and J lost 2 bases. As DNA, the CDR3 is TGTGCCAGCAGCCCCGAGTATCATGGGGGAGGGACCTACGAGCAGTACTTC. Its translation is CASSPEYHGGGTYEQYF.

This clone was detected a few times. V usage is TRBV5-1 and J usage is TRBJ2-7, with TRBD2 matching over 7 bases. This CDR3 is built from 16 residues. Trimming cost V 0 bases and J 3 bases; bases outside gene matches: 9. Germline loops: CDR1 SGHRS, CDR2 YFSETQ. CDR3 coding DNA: TGCGCCAGCAGCTTGGGGGCGTCTAGCGGATACTACGAGCAGTACTTC. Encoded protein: CASSLGASSGYYEQYF.

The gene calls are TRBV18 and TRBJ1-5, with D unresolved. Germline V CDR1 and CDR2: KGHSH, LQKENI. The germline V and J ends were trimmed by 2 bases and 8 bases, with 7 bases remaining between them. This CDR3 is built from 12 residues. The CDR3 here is CASSPRGEPQHF. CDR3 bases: TGTGCCAGCTCACCAAGAGGCGAGCCCCAGCATTTT.

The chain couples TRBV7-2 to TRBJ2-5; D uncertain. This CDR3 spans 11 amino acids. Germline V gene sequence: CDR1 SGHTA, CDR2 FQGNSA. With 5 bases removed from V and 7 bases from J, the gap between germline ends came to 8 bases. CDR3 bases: TGTGCCAGCAGCCCGAGTGGGACCCAGTACTTC. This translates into CASSPSGTQYF.

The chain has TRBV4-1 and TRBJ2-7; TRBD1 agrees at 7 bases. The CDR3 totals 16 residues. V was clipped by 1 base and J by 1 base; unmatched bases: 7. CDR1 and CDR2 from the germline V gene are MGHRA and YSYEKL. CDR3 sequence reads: CASSQGGQDFSYEQYF. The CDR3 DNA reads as TGCGCCAGCAGCCAAGGAGGACAGGATTTTTCCTACGAGCAGTACTTC.

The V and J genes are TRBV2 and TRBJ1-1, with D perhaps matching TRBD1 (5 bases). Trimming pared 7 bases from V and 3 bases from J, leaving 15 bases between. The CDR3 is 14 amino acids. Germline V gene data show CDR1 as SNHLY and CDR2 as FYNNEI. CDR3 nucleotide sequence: TGTGCCAGCATGGGGGGGGAGAGGGACACTGAAGCTTTCTTT. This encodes CASMGGERDTEAFF.

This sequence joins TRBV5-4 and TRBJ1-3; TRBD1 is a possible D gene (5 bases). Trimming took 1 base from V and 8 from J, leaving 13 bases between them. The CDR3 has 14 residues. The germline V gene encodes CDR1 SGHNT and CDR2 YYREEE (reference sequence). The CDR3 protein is CASSLIGGGDTIYF. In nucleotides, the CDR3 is TGTGCCAGCAGCTTGATTGGTGGGGGTGACACCATATATTTT.

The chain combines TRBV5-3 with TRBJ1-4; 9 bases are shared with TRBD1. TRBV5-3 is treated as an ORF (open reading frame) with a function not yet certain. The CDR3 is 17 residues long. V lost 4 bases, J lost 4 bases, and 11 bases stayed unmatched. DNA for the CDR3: TGTGCCAGAAGCACCGGACAGGGGCGGATCGATAATGAAAAACTGTTTTTT. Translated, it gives CARSTGQGRIDNEKLFF.

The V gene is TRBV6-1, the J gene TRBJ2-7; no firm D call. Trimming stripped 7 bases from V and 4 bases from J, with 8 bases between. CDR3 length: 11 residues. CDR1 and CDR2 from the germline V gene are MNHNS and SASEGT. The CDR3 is CASKTTYEQYF. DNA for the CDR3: TGTGCCAGCAAAACGACGTACGAGCAGTACTTC.

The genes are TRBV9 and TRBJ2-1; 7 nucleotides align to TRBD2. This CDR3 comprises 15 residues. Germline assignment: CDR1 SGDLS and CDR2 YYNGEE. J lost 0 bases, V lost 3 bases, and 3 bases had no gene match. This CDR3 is CASSEGGGSYNEQFF. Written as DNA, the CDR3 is TGTGCCAGCAGCGAAGGCGGGGGCTCCTACAATGAGCAGTTCTTC.

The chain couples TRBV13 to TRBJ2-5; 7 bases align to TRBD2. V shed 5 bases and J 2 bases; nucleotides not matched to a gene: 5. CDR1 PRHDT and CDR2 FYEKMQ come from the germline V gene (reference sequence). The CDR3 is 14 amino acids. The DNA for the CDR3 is TGTGCCAGCAGCCCGACTAGCCTTCAAGAGACCCAGTACTTC. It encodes CASSPTSLQETQYF.

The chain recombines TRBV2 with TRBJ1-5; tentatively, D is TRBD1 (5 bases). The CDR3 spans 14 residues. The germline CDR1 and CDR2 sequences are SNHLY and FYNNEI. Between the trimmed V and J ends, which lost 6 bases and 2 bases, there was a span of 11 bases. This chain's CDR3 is CASRGVQGNQPQHF. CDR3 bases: TGTGCCAGCAGGGGGGTACAGGGCAATCAGCCCCAGCATTTT.

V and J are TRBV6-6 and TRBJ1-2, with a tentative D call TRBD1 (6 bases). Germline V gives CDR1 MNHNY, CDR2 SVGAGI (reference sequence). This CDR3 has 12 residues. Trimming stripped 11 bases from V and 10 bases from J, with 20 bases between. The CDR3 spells CAGQTGILSYTF. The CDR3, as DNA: TGTGCCGGCCAGACAGGAATACTTTCCTACACCTTC.

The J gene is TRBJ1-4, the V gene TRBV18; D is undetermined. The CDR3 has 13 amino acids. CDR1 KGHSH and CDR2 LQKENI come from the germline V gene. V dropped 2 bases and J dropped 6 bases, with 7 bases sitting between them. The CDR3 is CASSPLSDEKLFF. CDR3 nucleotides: TGTGCCAGCTCACCATTAAGTGATGAAAAACTGTTTTTT. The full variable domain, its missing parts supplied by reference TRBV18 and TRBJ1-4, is NAGVMQNPRHLVRRRGQEARLRCSPMKGHSHVYWYRQLPEEGLKFMVYLQKENIIDESGMPKERFSAEFPKEGPSILRIQQVVRGDSAAYFCASSPLSDEKLFFGSGTQLSVL.

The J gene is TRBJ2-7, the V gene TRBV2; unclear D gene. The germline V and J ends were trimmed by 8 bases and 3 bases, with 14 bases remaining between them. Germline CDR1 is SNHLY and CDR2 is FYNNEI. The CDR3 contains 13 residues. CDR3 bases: TGTGCCAGCGGATTCCAAGCGAGCTACGAGCAGTACTTC. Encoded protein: CASGFQASYEQYF.

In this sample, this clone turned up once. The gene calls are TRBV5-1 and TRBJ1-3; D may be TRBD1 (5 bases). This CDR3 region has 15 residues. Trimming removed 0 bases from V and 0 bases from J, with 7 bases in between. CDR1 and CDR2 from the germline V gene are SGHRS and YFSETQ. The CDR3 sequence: CASSLGQNSGNTIYF. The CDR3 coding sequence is TGCGCCAGCAGCTTGGGACAGAACTCTGGAAACACCATATATTTT.

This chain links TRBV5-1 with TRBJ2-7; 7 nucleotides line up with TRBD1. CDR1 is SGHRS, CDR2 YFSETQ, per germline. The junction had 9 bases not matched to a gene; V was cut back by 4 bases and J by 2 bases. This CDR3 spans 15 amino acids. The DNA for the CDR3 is TGCGCCAGCAGCGCCGACAGGGCGAACACCTACGAGCAGTACTTC. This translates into CASSADRANTYEQYF.

CDR3 residues: CASSLEHGPNEKLFF. The CDR3 bases are TGCGCCAGCAGCTTGGAGCATGGGCCGAATGAAAAACTGTTTTTT. V usage is TRBV5-1 and J usage is TRBJ1-4, with D uncertain. The V end was cut by 0 bases, the J end by 5 bases, with 11 bases between. CDR1 and CDR2 (germline): SGHRS, YFSETQ. The CDR3 has 15 residues. Full variable domain (outside the CDR3, taken from reference TRBV5-1 and TRBJ1-4): KAGVTQTPRYLIKTRGQQVTLSCSPISGHRSVSWYQQTPGQGLQFLFEYFSETQRNKGNFPGRFSGRQFSNSRSEMNVSTLELGDSALYLCASSLEHGPNEKLFFGSGTQLSVL.

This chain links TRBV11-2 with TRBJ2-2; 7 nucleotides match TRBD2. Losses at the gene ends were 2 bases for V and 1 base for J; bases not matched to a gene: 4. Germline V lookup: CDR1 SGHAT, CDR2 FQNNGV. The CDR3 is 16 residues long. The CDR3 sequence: CASSLQAGMNTGELFF. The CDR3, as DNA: TGTGCCAGCAGCTTACAAGCGGGGATGAACACCGGGGAGCTGTTTTTT.

The CDR3 nucleotides are TGTGCCAGCAGATCCCAGGGTAATGGAAATTCACCCCTCCACTTT. Translated, it gives CASRSQGNGNSPLHF. This rearrangement joins TRBV5-6 to TRBJ1-6; D is possibly TRBD1 (5 bases). The V end lost 5 bases, the J end lost 7 bases, and 16 bases lay between the germline ends. This CDR3 spans 15 amino acids. Germline CDR1 SGHDT, CDR2 YYEEEE.

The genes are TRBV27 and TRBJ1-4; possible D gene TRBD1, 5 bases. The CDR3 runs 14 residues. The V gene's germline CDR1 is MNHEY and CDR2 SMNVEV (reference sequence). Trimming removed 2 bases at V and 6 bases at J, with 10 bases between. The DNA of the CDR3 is TGTGCCAGCAGTTTAAAGGACAACCATGAAAAACTGTTTTTT. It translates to CASSLKDNHEKLFF.

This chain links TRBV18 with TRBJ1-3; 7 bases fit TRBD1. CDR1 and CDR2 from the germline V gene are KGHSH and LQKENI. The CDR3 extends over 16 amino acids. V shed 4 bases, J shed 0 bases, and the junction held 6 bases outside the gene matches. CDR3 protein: CASSRGQNLSGNTIYF. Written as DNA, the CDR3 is TGTGCCAGCTCACGGGGACAGAACCTCTCTGGAAACACCATATATTTT.